This T cell receptor beta chain was identified in a study of T-cell reconstitution after alpha-beta-depleted transplantation in children. Germline CDR1 is SEHNR and CDR2 is FQNEAQ (reference sequence). The CDR3 consists of 14 residues. V shed 8 bases and J shed 8 bases, with 20 bases lying between them. Construction of the TCRbeta library involved unique molecular identifiers. TCRdb independently ran MiXCR on the PCR reads; one entry per CDR3 protein. The repertoire includes approximately 390,000 distinct CDR3 sequences, approximately 10% of them detected once, and nearly 5.5% sits in the top ten. The TCR originated in a human donor who donated a stem cell graft to a child with acute myeloid leukemia. The chain couples TRBV7-9 to TRBJ2-3; D might be TRBD2 (6 bases). The sample was PBMCs from the stem cell graft donor, taken from the stem cell graft. The CDR3 is CASSLRELRVTQYF. CDR3 coding DNA: TGTGCCAGCTCCTTACGGGAGTTACGCGTTACGCAGTATTTT.